The 10 T cell receptor beta chains below were found in one sample sequenced in a study of blood T cell repertoires in COVID-19. Method: immunoSEQ multiplex PCR; TCRdb's copy keeps in-frame clones and lacks some. The data contain roughly 270,000 clones, 85% of them seen just once; the ten biggest clones take up 2.5% to 3%. The sequenced sample was PBMCs or T cells enriched from blood (not recorded which). The receptors originated from a woman aged 45-60 years who had recovered from COVID-19.

The rearrangement uses TRBV5-4 and TRBJ1-4; TRBD1 aligns across 9 bases. CDR1 is SGHNT, CDR2 YYREEE, per germline (reference sequence). CDR3 length equals 15 residues. V lost 5 bases and J lost 3; bases outside the gene matches: 5. Here the CDR3 DNA reads TGTGCCAGCAGTTCTAGACAGGGGGCTAATGAAAAACTGTTTTTT. It specifies CASSSRQGANEKLFF.

The chain employs TRBV7-2 and TRBJ2-7; weak D call: TRBD2 (6 bases). V lost 0 bases, J lost 0 bases, and 15 bases lay in between. The CDR3 sequence is 17 residues long. Germline V gene lookup returns CDR1 SGHTA and CDR2 FQGNSA. The CDR3 reads CASSLAFGGKSSYEQYF. The CDR3 nucleotides read TGTGCCAGCAGCTTAGCTTTCGGAGGGAAGAGCTCCTACGAGCAGTACTTC.

The V call is TRBV11-3, the J call TRBJ2-1; 7 nucleotides agree with TRBD1. V lost 5 bases and J lost 7; bases outside the gene matches: 2. This CDR3 spans 12 amino acids. CDR1 is SGHNT and CDR2 is YENEEA in the germline V gene. The CDR3 loop is CASSPDRNEQFF. CDR3 DNA: TGTGCCAGCAGCCCGGACAGGAATGAGCAGTTCTTC.

This clone was observed a handful of times. The V call is TRBV5-6, the J call TRBJ2-1, with 10 bases identical to TRBD2. V trimming: 4 bases; J trimming: 5 bases; junction bases outside the gene matches: 9. The CDR3 runs to 16 residues. Germline CDR1 and CDR2: SGHDT and YYEEEE. In DNA form, the CDR3 reads TGTGCCAGCAGCGCCATAGCGGGGGGCCCCCACAATGAGCAGTTCTTC. Its translation: CASSAIAGGPHNEQFF.

This chain links TRBV6-5 with TRBJ2-1; D gene ambiguous. Per germline, CDR1 MNHEY and CDR2 SVGAGI. This CDR3 is 13 amino acids long. V was shortened by 0 bases and J by 9 bases, with 9 bases between the two germline ends. CDR3 coding DNA: TGTGCCAGCAGTTACTCGAAGAGTTTTGAGCAGTTCTTC. Amino acids: CASSYSKSFEQFF.

V and J are TRBV9 and TRBJ1-5; D gene uncertain. In germline, CDR1 is SGDLS, CDR2 YYNGEE. The V and J ends lost 4 bases and 8 bases respectively, with 16 bases between them. This CDR3 spans 14 amino acids. CDR3 sequence (DNA): TGTGCCAGCAGCAGAGACGGGTCGGTGGAGCCCCAGCATTTT. As protein: CASSRDGSVEPQHF.

The chain has TRBV5-1 and TRBJ2-7; D is possibly TRBD1 (8 bases). Germline V lookup: CDR1 SGHRS, CDR2 YFSETQ. The CDR3 has 15 residues. Trimming removed 9 bases from V and 3 bases from J, with 22 bases in between. CDR3 region: CATAVSGTGGYEQYF. The CDR3, as DNA: TGCGCCACCGCCGTGAGCGGGACAGGAGGCTACGAGCAGTACTTC.

The chain recombines TRBV5-1 with TRBJ1-4, with a possible D match to TRBD1 (6 bases). The CDR3 length is 14 residues. The germline V gene has CDR1 SGHRS and CDR2 YFSETQ. Trimming pared 3 bases from V and 8 bases from J, leaving 14 bases between. CDR3 in DNA: TGCGCCAGCAGCTACGGACAGAGCCGAGAAAAACTGTTTTTT. Its translation: CASSYGQSREKLFF. Full variable domain (rest looked up from reference TRBV5-1 and TRBJ1-4): KAGVTQTPRYLIKTRGQQVTLSCSPISGHRSVSWYQQTPGQGLQFLFEYFSETQRNKGNFPGRFSGRQFSNSRSEMNVSTLELGDSALYLCASSYGQSREKLFFGSGTQLSVL.

This clone turned up a few times. This specimen includes other DNA sequences encoding the same CDR3. V is TRBV11-2 and J is TRBJ2-1; 13 bases line up with TRBD2. Germline trimming cut 0 bases from V and 7 bases from J; bases unmatched to any gene: 6. CDR1 and CDR2 from the germline V gene are SGHAT and FQNNGV. There are 17 residues in the CDR3. The CDR3 nucleotides are TGTGCCAGCAGCTTAGACCTGGGACTAGCGGGATATAATGAGCAGTTCTTC. The encoded protein is CASSLDLGLAGYNEQFF. Complete variable domain (other parts from reference TRBV11-2 and TRBJ2-1): EAGVAQSPRYKIIEKRQSVAFWCNPISGHATLYWYQQILGQGPKLLIQFQNNGVVDDSQLPKDRFSAERLKGVDSTLKIQPAKLEDSAVYLCASSLDLGLAGYNEQFFGPGTRLTVL.

V gene TRBV5-1 combines with J gene TRBJ2-7, with D unclear. The germline V and J ends were trimmed by 0 bases and 0 bases, with 16 bases remaining between them. CDR3 size: 17 residues. The germline gives CDR1 SGHRS, CDR2 YFSETQ. In DNA form, the CDR3 reads TGCGCCAGCAGCTTGGCCGTGGGCAGAGACCGCTCCTACGAGCAGTACTTC. Translated, it gives CASSLAVGRDRSYEQYF.